These 18 T cell receptor beta chains originate from one sample sequenced in a study of blood T cell repertoires in COVID-19. Produced via immunoSEQ multiplex PCR; TCRdb's table is partial and in-frame only. The sample consists of 150,000 or so clones, 65% to 85% of them appearing once. Specimen: peripheral blood. The receptors originated from a man between 60 and 75 years old with active or convalescent COVID-19.

The gene calls are TRBV6-1 and TRBJ2-3, with 11 bases aligning to TRBD2. Germline V gene lookup returns CDR1 MNHNS and CDR2 SASEGT. After removal of 1 base from V and 2 bases from J, the junction contained 2 bases not matched to a gene. CDR3 length: 16 residues. The CDR3 DNA is TGTGCCAGCAGTGAAGGACTAGCGGGACCCACAGATACGCAGTATTTT. It codes for CASSEGLAGPTDTQYF.

This chain connects TRBV12-2 to TRBJ2-4; the table gives TRBD1 as D, unverified against the DNA. TRBV12-2 is a recognized pseudogene. The CDR3 totals 16 residues. CDR3 coding DNA: TGTGCAAGTCCCACCATGGGACAGCTAGCCAAAAACATTCAGTACTTC. Its protein is CASPTMGQLAKNIQYF.

The gene calls are TRBV18 and TRBJ2-1; D possibly corresponds to TRBD2 (5 bases). The length of the CDR3 is 16 residues. V was clipped by 0 bases and J by 4 bases, with 13 bases between them. The germline gives CDR1 KGHSH, CDR2 LQKENI. CDR3 region: CASSPPSGRAYNEQFF. CDR3 nucleotide sequence: TGTGCCAGCTCACCACCGTCGGGGAGAGCATACAATGAGCAGTTCTTC.

The DNA of the CDR3 is TGTGCCAGCAGCCAAGTGAGAAGTTACACTGAAGCTTTCTTT. Translating it yields CASSQVRSYTEAFF. The chain has TRBV3-1 (or the pseudogene TRBV3-2) and TRBJ1-1, with D hard to call. V lost 1 base, J lost 3 bases, and 9 bases lay in between. This CDR3 has 14 amino acids. Per the germline V gene, CDR1 is LGHDT and CDR2 is YNNKEL (reference sequence).

V and J are TRBV29-1 and TRBJ1-4; maybe TRBD1 (6 bases). The CDR3 spans 15 residues. The germline gives CDR1 SQVTM, CDR2 ANQGSEA. The V end was cut by 4 bases, the J end by 5 bases, with 17 bases between. CDR3 sequence reads: CSVGGDRSRNEKLFF. The CDR3 nucleotides are TGCAGCGTTGGGGGCGACAGGTCTCGGAATGAAAAACTGTTTTTT. The full variable domain, its missing parts supplied by reference TRBV29-1 and TRBJ1-4, is SAVISQKPSRDICQRGTSLTIQCQVDSQVTMMFWYRQQPGQSLTLIATANQGSEATYESGFVIDKFPISRPNLTFSTLTVSNMSPEDSSIYLCSVGGDRSRNEKLFFGSGTQLSVL.

V gene TRBV7-3 combines with J gene TRBJ2-1, with a weak D call TRBD2 (5 bases). V lost 2 bases and J 9 bases, leaving 17 bases between the germline ends. The CDR3 extends over 15 amino acids. CDR1 and CDR2 from the germline V gene are SGHTA and FQGTGA. The CDR3 loop reads CASSLDSRAKGEQFF. CDR3 DNA: TGTGCCAGCAGCTTAGACTCGCGGGCGAAAGGTGAGCAGTTCTTC.

The chain recombines TRBV5-1 with TRBJ2-3; D possibly corresponds to TRBD2 (5 bases). Trimming removed 6 bases from V and 0 bases from J, with 17 bases in between. The CDR3 sequence is 16 residues long. Germline-derived CDR1 and CDR2 are SGHRS and YFSETQ. Here the CDR3 DNA reads TGCGCCAGCACCCATCCGGACGGGATTAGCACAGATACGCAGTATTTT. Residues: CASTHPDGISTDTQYF.

This clone was seen only a few times. The J gene is TRBJ2-1, the V gene TRBV4-1; 7 bases agree with TRBD2. V was clipped by 1 base and J by 6 bases; unmatched bases: 6. CDR1 is MGHRA, CDR2 YSYEKL, per germline. The CDR3 consists of 15 residues. CDR3 coding DNA: TGCGCCAGCAGCCAAGCTGCGGGAGTAAGCAATGAGCAGTTCTTC. It codes for CASSQAAGVSNEQFF.

This rearrangement joins TRBV11-3 to TRBJ1-6; 8 bases map to TRBD1. The trim removed 5 bases at V and 10 bases at J, leaving 16 bases unmatched. CDR3 length equals 17 residues. Germline loops: CDR1 SGHNT, CDR2 YENEEA. DNA of the CDR3: TGTGCCAGCAGCCCTTACAGGGGGGGGTTTTTGGGGTCACCCCTCCACTTT. Translating gives CASSPYRGGFLGSPLHF.

The genes are TRBV6-1 and TRBJ2-1, with D possibly TRBD1 on 6 matching bases. Germline V gene lookup returns CDR1 MNHNS and CDR2 SASEGT. The length of the CDR3 is 16 residues. V lost 4 bases to trimming and J lost 4 bases, with 17 bases between them. CDR3 protein: CASSGNRVGNYNEQFF. CDR3 bases: TGTGCCAGCAGTGGAAACAGGGTCGGGAATTACAATGAGCAGTTCTTC.

The CDR3 sequence is CASSSLQGWGEQYF. The CDR3 DNA reads as TGTGCCAGCAGCTCCCTGCAGGGCTGGGGAGAGCAGTACTTC. This chain links TRBV11-2 with TRBJ2-7; D possibly corresponds to TRBD1 (5 bases). With 4 bases removed from V and 7 bases from J, the gap between germline ends came to 17 bases. The CDR3 contains 14 residues. Germline V gene lookup returns CDR1 SGHAT and CDR2 FQNNGV.

This chain connects TRBV28 to TRBJ2-3, with TRBD2 matching over 14 bases. The germline V gene has CDR1 MDHEN and CDR2 SYDVKM. CDR3 length equals 17 residues. Unmatched junction bases numbered 6, after V lost 5 bases and J lost 2 bases. The CDR3 bases are TGTGCCAGCAGTCCCCGGACTAGCGGGAGGATCACAGATACGCAGTATTTT. Translated: CASSPRTSGRITDTQYF.

The chain carries TRBV7-9 and TRBJ1-4; D is ambiguous. Germline CDR1 is SEHNR and CDR2 is FQNEAQ (reference sequence). The CDR3 has 12 amino acids. Trimming took 5 bases from V and 11 from J, leaving 12 bases between them. In DNA, the CDR3 is TGTGCCAGCAGCGCCGACATTGAGAAACTGTTTTTT. It codes for CASSADIEKLFF.

V and J are TRBV10-3 and TRBJ2-7; D might be TRBD1 (6 bases). Trimming shortened V by 6 bases and J by 6 bases, and 24 bases separated the two germline ends. Germline CDR1 reads ENHRY; CDR2 reads SYGVKD. The CDR3 length is 16 residues. CDR3 sequence: CAIRDTGLASNSEQYF. CDR3 coding DNA: TGTGCCATCAGGGACACAGGGTTGGCATCTAACTCCGAGCAGTACTTC.

This clone was seen once. The chain has TRBV6-5 and TRBJ2-3; 12 bases align to TRBD2. The CDR3 is made up of 15 amino acids. The J segment lost 7 bases and the V segment lost 5 bases, leaving 7 bases of the junction unmatched. Germline V gene sequence: CDR1 MNHEY, CDR2 SVGAGI. The CDR3 reads CASSPSGGAFHTQYF. Here the CDR3 DNA reads TGTGCCAGCAGTCCTAGCGGGGGGGCGTTCCATACGCAGTATTTT.

Turning to this clone: The identical CDR3 is also encoded by other nucleotide sequences in the sample. The rearrangement links TRBV10-3 to TRBJ2-1; 8 nucleotides align to TRBD1. Germline V lookup: CDR1 ENHRY, CDR2 SYGVKD. The CDR3 consists of 16 residues. The V segment lost 3 bases and the J segment 0 bases; nucleotides outside the gene matches: 4. The CDR3 here is CAISDRQGSSYNEQFF. The CDR3 nucleotides read TGTGCCATCAGTGATCGACAGGGGAGCTCCTACAATGAGCAGTTCTTC.

The chain carries TRBV2 and TRBJ2-6; TRBD1 matches 8 bases. The CDR3 runs 14 residues. V gave up 11 bases and J gave up 0 bases; unmatched junction bases: 3. Germline V CDR1 and CDR2: SNHLY, FYNNEI. CDR3 in amino acids: CAGQGDSGANVLTF. For the CDR3, the DNA is TGTGCCGGACAGGGTGACTCTGGGGCCAACGTCCTGACTTTC.

This clone was counted between two and nine times. The chain recombines TRBV9 with TRBJ1-2; D perhaps matches TRBD1 (5 bases). Germline V gives CDR1 SGDLS, CDR2 YYNGEE. The ends were cut back, 4 bases at V and 0 bases at J, with 10 bases in the middle. The CDR3 extends over 14 amino acids. In DNA, the CDR3 is TGTGCCAGCAGCCGTGACAGCTCTAACTATGGCTACACCTTC. Protein: CASSRDSSNYGYTF.